This TCR beta chain was sequenced for a study of OX40 agonist ivuxolimab in advanced cancers. Study-wide context: Three dose-escalation patients had partial responses: one with hepatocellular carcinoma and two with cutaneous melanoma. Study-wide points: Nonresponders included some who also had low normalized T-cell clonal expansion.

V dropped 5 bases and J dropped 9; count of bases not matched to a gene: 15. The CDR3 runs to 15 residues. Germline CDR1 reads SEHNR; CDR2 reads FQNEAQ (reference sequence). Worth noting for this clone: Antigen specificity is unknown.

Measured with immunoSEQ multiplex PCR; TCRdb has only the in-frame clones, and not every one. The sample carries over 30,000 clones, around four fifths recorded once. This receptor was obtained from an adult with an advanced solid tumor such as melanoma, head and neck, liver or kidney cancer. V gene TRBV7-9 combines with J gene TRBJ2-7, with 8 bases that match TRBD1. The sequencing used CD4+ or CD8+ T cells sorted from blood, collected in a trial of the OX40 agonist ivuxolimab. The CDR3 coding sequence is TGTGCCAGCAGCACCCGGGACAGGCCTTTGGATTCGCAGTACTTC. This sequence encodes CASSTRDRPLDSQYF.